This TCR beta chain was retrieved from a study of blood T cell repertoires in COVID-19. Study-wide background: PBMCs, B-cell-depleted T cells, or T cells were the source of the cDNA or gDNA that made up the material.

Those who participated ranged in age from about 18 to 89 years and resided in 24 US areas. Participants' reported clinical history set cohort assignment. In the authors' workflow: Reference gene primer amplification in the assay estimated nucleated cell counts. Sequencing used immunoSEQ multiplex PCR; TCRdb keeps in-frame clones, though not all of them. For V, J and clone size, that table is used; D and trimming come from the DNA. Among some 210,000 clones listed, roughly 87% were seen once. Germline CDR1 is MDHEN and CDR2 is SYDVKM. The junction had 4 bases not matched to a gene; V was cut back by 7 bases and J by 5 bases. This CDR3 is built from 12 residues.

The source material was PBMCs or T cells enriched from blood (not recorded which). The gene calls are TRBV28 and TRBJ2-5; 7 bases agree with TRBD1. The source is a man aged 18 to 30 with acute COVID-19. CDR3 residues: CASIGGSETQYF. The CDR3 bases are TGTGCCAGCATAGGGGGCAGTGAGACCCAGTACTTC.